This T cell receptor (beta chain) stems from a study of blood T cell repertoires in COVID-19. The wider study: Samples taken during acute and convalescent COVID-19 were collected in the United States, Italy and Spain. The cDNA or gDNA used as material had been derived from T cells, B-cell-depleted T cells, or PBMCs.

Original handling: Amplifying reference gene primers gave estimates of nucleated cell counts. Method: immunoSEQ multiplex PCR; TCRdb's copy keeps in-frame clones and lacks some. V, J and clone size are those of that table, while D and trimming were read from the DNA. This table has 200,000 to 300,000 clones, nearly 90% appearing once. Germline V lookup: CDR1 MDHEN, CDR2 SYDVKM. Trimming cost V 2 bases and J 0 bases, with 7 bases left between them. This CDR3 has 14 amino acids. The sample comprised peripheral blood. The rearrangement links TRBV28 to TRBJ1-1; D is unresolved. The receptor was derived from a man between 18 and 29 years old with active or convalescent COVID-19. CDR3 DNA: TGTGCCAGCAGTTTACTCAGTCTGAACACTGAAGCTTTCTTT. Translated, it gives CASSLLSLNTEAFF.